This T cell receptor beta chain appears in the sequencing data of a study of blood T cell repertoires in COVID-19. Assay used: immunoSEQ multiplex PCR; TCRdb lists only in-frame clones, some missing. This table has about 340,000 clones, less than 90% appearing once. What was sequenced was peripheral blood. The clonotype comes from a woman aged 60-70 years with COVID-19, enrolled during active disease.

This CDR3 reads CASRPGQGYGYTF. CDR3 nucleotides: TGTGCCAGCAGACCCGGACAGGGCTATGGCTACACCTTC. The chain carries TRBV4-2 and TRBJ1-2, with 8 bases lining up with TRBD1. The V gene end was trimmed by 6 bases and the J gene end by 4 bases; junction bases not matched to a gene: 4. The CDR3 has 13 amino acids. CDR1 is LGHNA and CDR2 is YNFKEQ in the germline V gene.